One sample yielded the 23 T cell receptor beta chains listed below, sequenced in a study of blood T cell repertoires in COVID-19. TCRdb's table, derived via immunoSEQ multiplex PCR, lists solely in-frame clones and lacks some. The sample records about 120,000 clones, 82% being singletons. Material: peripheral blood. Receptors originate from a woman aged 70-85 years with acute or convalescent COVID-19.

The chain combines TRBV5-1 with TRBJ1-1, with D possibly matching TRBD1 (5 bases). CDR1 is SGHRS and CDR2 is YFSETQ in the germline V gene. Trimming removed 4 bases at V and 0 bases at J, with 10 bases between. The CDR3 extends over 14 amino acids. The CDR3 sequence is CASSPGGVNTEAFF. In nucleotides, the CDR3 is TGCGCCAGCAGCCCGGGAGGGGTGAACACTGAAGCTTTCTTT.

The chain carries TRBV3-1 (or the pseudogene TRBV3-2) and TRBJ2-5, with a possible D match to TRBD2 (6 bases). The V and J ends lost 1 base and 3 bases respectively, with 9 bases between them. CDR1 and CDR2 (germline): LGHDT, YNNKEL (reference sequence). This CDR3 is built from 14 residues. CDR3 region: CASSQGDFEETQYF. DNA for the CDR3: TGTGCCAGCAGCCAAGGGGACTTTGAAGAGACCCAGTACTTC.

The chain recombines TRBV9 with TRBJ2-1; weak D call: TRBD2 (6 bases). The V gene's germline CDR1 is SGDLS and CDR2 YYNGEE. Between the trimmed V and J ends, which lost 2 bases and 3 bases, there was a span of 12 bases. This CDR3 spans 15 amino acids. For the CDR3, the DNA is TGTGCCAGCAGCGTCGAGGCGGGGTTCTACAATGAGCAGTTCTTC. It is translated as CASSVEAGFYNEQFF. The entire variable domain, with the rest obtained from reference TRBV9 and TRBJ2-1, is as follows: DSGVTQTPKHLITATGQRVTLRCSPRSGDLSVYWYQQSLDQGLQFLIQYYNGEERAKGNILERFSAQQFPDLHSELNLSSLELGDSALYFCASSVEAGFYNEQFFGPGTRLTVL.

CDR3: CASIAGVGLTQYF. For the CDR3, the DNA is TGTGCCAGCATTGCAGGTGTGGGGCTTACGCAGTATTTT. The genes are TRBV6-5 and TRBJ2-3; D perhaps matches TRBD1 (5 bases). CDR3 length: 13 residues. Trimming took 7 bases from V and 8 from J, leaving 16 bases between them. Germline loops: CDR1 MNHEY, CDR2 SVGAGI.

The chain joins TRBV6-2 or TRBV6-3 to TRBJ2-7; perhaps TRBD1 as D (6 bases). The CDR3 runs to 16 residues. Germline V gives CDR1 MNHEY, CDR2 SVGEGT. V was cut by 3 bases and J by 5 bases, with 20 bases left in between. The CDR3 protein is CASSYAIQGIFHEQYV. CDR3 nucleotide sequence: TGTGCCAGCAGTTATGCGATCCAGGGGATCTTCCACGAGCAGTACGTC.

This sequence joins TRBV7-2 and TRBJ2-5, with 8 bases lining up with TRBD2. Germline V CDR1 and CDR2: SGHTA, FQGNSA. The V gene end was trimmed by 5 bases and the J gene end by 0 bases; junction bases not matched to a gene: 8. This CDR3 is built from 16 residues. CDR3 residues: CASSPRTAGDQETQYF. In DNA, the CDR3 is TGTGCCAGCAGCCCGCGAACAGCGGGGGACCAAGAGACCCAGTACTTC.

Written as DNA, the CDR3 is TGTGCCAGTAGTATACAGGGGGCGGGTGGCTACACCTTC. It yields the protein CASSIQGAGGYTF. The rearrangement joins TRBV19 to TRBJ1-2; 8 nucleotides match TRBD1. V was pared by 2 bases and J by 7 bases, with 3 bases of the junction left unmatched. CDR3 length equals 13 residues. Germline V gene data show CDR1 as LNHDA and CDR2 as SQIVND (reference sequence).

The rearrangement links TRBV6-1 to TRBJ1-1; D might be TRBD1 (5 bases). Germline CDR1 reads MNHNS; CDR2 reads SASEGT. The CDR3 extends over 16 amino acids. The V gene lost 3 bases and the J gene lost 0 bases, with 14 bases spanning the gap. The CDR3 DNA is TGTGCCAGCAGTGACAGGGTAAAGACGATGAACACTGAAGCTTTCTTT. This encodes CASSDRVKTMNTEAFF.

Turning to this clone: Other DNA sequences in this sample translate to the same CDR3. The V and J genes are TRBV19 and TRBJ1-2, with 9 nucleotides matching TRBD1. V lost 6 bases and J lost 4; bases outside the gene matches: 6. CDR1 and CDR2 from the germline V gene are LNHDA and SQIVND (reference sequence). This CDR3 has 14 residues. CDR3 in DNA: TGTGCCAGTAGCAAGGACAGGGGCCGCTATGGCTACACCTTC. The encoded protein is CASSKDRGRYGYTF.

The V and J genes are TRBV5-1 and TRBJ1-2, with D possibly TRBD1 on 5 matching bases. The V gene lost 4 bases and the J gene lost 7 bases, with 8 bases spanning the gap. CDR1 and CDR2 from the germline V gene are SGHRS and YFSETQ. The CDR3 extends over 11 amino acids. CDR3 sequence (DNA): TGCGCCAGCAGCGGGACTTTTGGCTACACCTTC. This gives the protein CASSGTFGYTF.

This clone showed up just once. V gene TRBV2 combines with J gene TRBJ1-6; 9 nucleotides align to TRBD1. The CDR3 spans 15 residues. CDR1 is SNHLY, CDR2 FYNNEI, per germline. The junction had 6 bases not matched to a gene; V was cut back by 5 bases and J by 7 bases. CDR3 sequence: CASSRRQGGNSPLHF. The CDR3 coding sequence is TGTGCCAGCAGTCGGAGACAGGGGGGGAATTCACCCCTCCACTTT.

The chain is built from TRBV7-9 and TRBJ2-1; 8 bases map to TRBD2. CDR3 length: 15 amino acids. The germline V gene has CDR1 SEHNR and CDR2 FQNEAQ (reference sequence). Trimming took 1 base from V and 9 from J; bases not matched to a gene: 8. Written as DNA, the CDR3 is TGTGCCAGCAGCTTAGTCGGCGGGGGGCCTGCTGAGCAGTTCTTC. Protein: CASSLVGGGPAEQFF.

Within the sample, this clone is medium-sized. This chain links TRBV2 with TRBJ1-3, with a tentative D call TRBD1 (6 bases). Deletions cut 7 bases from V and 4 bases from J, with 11 bases between. Germline values: CDR1 SNHLY, CDR2 FYNNEI. The CDR3 runs 13 residues. For the CDR3, the DNA is TGTGCCAGCACCGGGGGGCTAGGAAACACCATATATTTT. It encodes CASTGGLGNTIYF.

This chain connects TRBV6-5 to TRBJ2-1; 8 positions agree with TRBD1. Trimming cost V 6 bases and J 11 bases; bases outside gene matches: 6. In germline, CDR1 is MNHEY, CDR2 SVGAGI. CDR3 length: 12 residues. Here the CDR3 reads CASSPDRGQQFF. As DNA, the CDR3 is TGTGCCAGCAGCCCCGACAGGGGACAGCAGTTCTTC.

The rearrangement joins TRBV7-2 to TRBJ2-3, with TRBD2 identical over 7 bases. J was trimmed by 0 bases and V by 2 bases; bases with no gene match: 5. The CDR3 is made up of 16 amino acids. Germline assignment: CDR1 SGHTA and CDR2 FQGNSA. CDR3 residues: CASSLTSGASTDTQYF. CDR3 coding DNA: TGTGCCAGCAGCTTAACGAGCGGGGCCAGCACAGATACGCAGTATTTT.

This chain joins TRBV7-9 and TRBJ1-2; no firm D call. Per germline, CDR1 SEHNR and CDR2 FQNEAQ (reference sequence). V lost 3 bases and J 0 bases, leaving 14 bases between the germline ends. The CDR3 runs 16 residues. CDR3 sequence (DNA): TGTGCCAGCAGCTTTGCGGGCCTAGCCACTAACTATGGCTACACCTTC. Its translation is CASSFAGLATNYGYTF.

The rearrangement links TRBV6-2 or TRBV6-3 to TRBJ1-5; D is ambiguous. The CDR3 totals 12 residues. The V gene lost 4 bases and the J gene lost 5 bases, with 6 bases spanning the gap. CDR1 is MNHEY, CDR2 SVGEGT, per germline. CDR3 amino acids: CASSSYYQPQHF. For the CDR3, the DNA is TGTGCCAGCAGTTCCTACTATCAGCCCCAGCATTTT.

V and J are TRBV19 and TRBJ1-5; D remains ambiguous. The length of the CDR3 is 15 residues. V gave up 1 base and J gave up 2 bases, with 9 bases separating them. Germline CDR1 reads LNHDA; CDR2 reads SQIVND (reference sequence). The CDR3 nucleotides are TGTGCCAGTAGTATAGTTTGGCAGGGCAATCAGCCCCAGCATTTT. Translating gives CASSIVWQGNQPQHF.

CDR3 nucleotides: TGTGCCACTAATGGAGGGGGCTCTGGCTACACCTTC. Amino acid sequence: CATNGGGSGYTF. The chain employs TRBV10-3 and TRBJ1-2, with 7 bases aligning to TRBD1. J was trimmed by 7 bases and V by 10 bases; bases with no gene match: 9. Germline V CDR1 and CDR2: ENHRY, SYGVKD. This CDR3 contains 12 residues.

The chain links TRBV15 to TRBJ2-5, with D unclear. The V gene lost 1 base and the J gene lost 5 bases, with 8 bases spanning the gap. The germline V gene encodes CDR1 LNHNV and CDR2 YYDKDF (reference sequence). This CDR3 comprises 13 residues. CDR3 DNA: TGTGCCACCAGCAGAGCCCCCCGGGAGACCCAGTACTTC. Translation gives CATSRAPRETQYF.

This rearrangement joins TRBV6-4 to TRBJ2-1; D is undetermined. The CDR3 contains 13 residues. Germline values: CDR1 MRHNA, CDR2 SNTAGT. V was clipped by 0 bases and J by 7 bases, with 7 bases between them. The CDR3 region is CASSDSRVNEQFF. In nucleotides, the CDR3 is TGTGCCAGCAGTGACTCGAGAGTAAATGAGCAGTTCTTC.

This chain uses TRBV30 with TRBJ2-3; D not certain. CDR3 length equals 13 residues. Between the trimmed V and J ends, which lost 4 bases and 2 bases, there was a span of 10 bases. Germline CDR1 reads GTSNPN; CDR2 reads SVGIG (reference sequence). CDR3 protein: CAWTPGNTDTQYF. As DNA, the CDR3 is TGTGCCTGGACGCCCGGTAACACAGATACGCAGTATTTT.

This clone showed up just once. This chain links TRBV19 with TRBJ1-1; D remains ambiguous. The length of the CDR3 is 13 residues. V lost 5 bases and J 3 bases, leaving 10 bases between the germline ends. Germline-derived CDR1 and CDR2 are LNHDA and SQIVND (reference sequence). CDR3 in amino acids: CASSPSGDTEAFF. Written as DNA, the CDR3 is TGTGCCAGTAGTCCGTCCGGGGACACTGAAGCTTTCTTT.